Detailed here is one T cell receptor beta chain. CDR1 MGHDK and CDR2 SYGVNS come from the germline V gene. V was clipped by 10 bases and J by 4 bases, with 17 bases between them. The CDR3 covers 14 residues. This sample is drawn from a study of blood T cell repertoires in COVID-19. In the study overall: Spain, Italy and the United States supplied samples that represented acute and convalescent COVID-19. The analysed material was cDNA or gDNA that came from T cells, B-cell-depleted T cells, or PBMCs.

Per the study methods: Estimation of nucleated cell counts relied on the amplification of reference gene primers. Profiled with immunoSEQ multiplex PCR; TCRdb holds only in-frame clones, not every one. V, J and clone size are taken as reported in that table, and D and trimming were inferred from the DNA itself. The data contain roughly 80,000 clones, 90% to 95% of them singletons. This sequence joins TRBV25-1 and TRBJ1-5; tentatively, D is TRBD1 (6 bases). Sequences were obtained from peripheral blood. The receptor was isolated from a man aged 60-69 years with acute or convalescent COVID-19. The CDR3 DNA is TGTGCCACCCAGGGGCCAGGGAATAATCAGCCCCAGCATTTT. Translation: CATQGPGNNQPQHF.